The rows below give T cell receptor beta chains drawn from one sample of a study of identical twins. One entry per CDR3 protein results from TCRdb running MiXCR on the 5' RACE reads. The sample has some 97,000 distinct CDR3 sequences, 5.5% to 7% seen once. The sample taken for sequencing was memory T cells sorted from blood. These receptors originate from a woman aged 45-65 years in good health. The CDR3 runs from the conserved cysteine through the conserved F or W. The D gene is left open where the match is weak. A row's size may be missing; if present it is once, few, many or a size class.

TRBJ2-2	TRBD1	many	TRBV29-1	TGCAGCGTTGACAGGGGGCAGTCCGGGGAGCTGTTTTTT	CSVDRGQSGELFF
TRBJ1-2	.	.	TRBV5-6	TGTGCCAGCAGCCGAACCCGGCAGGGACGCTATGGCTACACCTTC	CASSRTRQGRYGYTF
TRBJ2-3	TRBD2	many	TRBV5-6	TGTGCCAGCAGTCAACCCCCGGGACTAGCGGGAAGTGATACGCAGTATTTT	CASSQPPGLAGSDTQYF
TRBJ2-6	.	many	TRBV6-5	TGTGCCAGCAGTAGAGGGATCTCTGGGGCCAACGTCCTGACTTTC	CASSRGISGANVLTF
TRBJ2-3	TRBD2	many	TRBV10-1	TGCGCCAGCAGTGGGCCCCCGGGACTAGCGGATTACACAGATACGCAGTATTTT	CASSGPPGLADYTDTQYF
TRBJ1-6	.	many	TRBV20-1	TGCAGTGCTAGTCCCCTATCGGCGAGGGGTTCACCCCTCCACTTT	CSASPLSARGSPLHF
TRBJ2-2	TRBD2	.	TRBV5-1	TGCGCCGTAAGGACTAGCGGGAGCGGAGGCACCGGGGAGCTGTTTTTT	CAVRTSGSGGTGELFF
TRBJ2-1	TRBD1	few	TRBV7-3	TGTGCCAGCAGCTTAGGGACAGGGGGTGTCAATGAGCAGTTCTTC	CASSLGTGGVNEQFF
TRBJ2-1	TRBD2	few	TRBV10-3	TGTGCCATCCGAGCGGGAGGCGCCCGCAATGAGCAGTTCTTC	CAIRAGGARNEQFF
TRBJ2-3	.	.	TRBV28	TGTGCCAGCAGTTCTCCGGGACTTAGGGGAGATACGCAGTATTTT	CASSSPGLRGDTQYF
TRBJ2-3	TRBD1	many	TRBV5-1	TGCGCCAGCAGCTCCGGGACAGGGTTCGTTTACGCGCAGTATTTT	CASSSGTGFVYAQYF
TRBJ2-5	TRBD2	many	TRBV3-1	TGTGCCAGCAGCCGCGTACTAGCGGGAATACGAGAGACCCAGTACTTC	CASSRVLAGIRETQYF
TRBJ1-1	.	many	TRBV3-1	TGTGCCAGCAGCCAAGCCGGGACAAACACTGAAGCTTTCTTT	CASSQAGTNTEAFF
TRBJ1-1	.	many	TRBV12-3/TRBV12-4	TGTGCCAGCCGACCCACCGGGGGGCGAGGCACTGAAGCTTTCTTT	CASRPTGGRGTEAFF
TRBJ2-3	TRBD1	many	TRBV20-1	TGCAGTGCTAGAATTCCAGGGGGCGCCTCAGATACGCAGTATTTT	CSARIPGGASDTQYF
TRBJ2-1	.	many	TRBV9	TGTGCCAGCAGCGTCGGGACTCACACCCCTCGAGGAGTCGGCTACAATGAGCAGTTCTTC	CASSVGTHTPRGVGYNEQFF
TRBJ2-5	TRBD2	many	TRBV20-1	TGCAGTGCTAGAGATTCTAGCGGGAGTTACGAGACCCAGTACTTC	CSARDSSGSYETQYF
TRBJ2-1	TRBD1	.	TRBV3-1	TGTGCCAGCAGGGACAGGGGGGAGCAGTTCTTC	CASRDRGEQFF
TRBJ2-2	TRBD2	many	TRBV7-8	TGTGCCAGCAGCTTAGCTGGGGGGAGGGTTATCGGGGAGCTGTTTTTT	CASSLAGGRVIGELFF
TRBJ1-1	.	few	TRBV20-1	TGCAGTGCTCAGGGAAGGCAAACTGAAGCTTTCTTT	CSAQGRQTEAFF
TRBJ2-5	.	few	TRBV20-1	TGCAGTGCTACAAGGGGGCAAGAGACCCAGTACTTC	CSATRGQETQYF
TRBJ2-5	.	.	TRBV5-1	TGCGCCAGCAGCTTCGGCAGGGGCAGGGAGACCCAGTACTTC	CASSFGRGRETQYF
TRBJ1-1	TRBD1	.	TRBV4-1	TGCGCCAGCAGCGGAGAGGTTGGTGGCAGGGGGCTCACTGAAGCTTTCTTT	CASSGEVGGRGLTEAFF
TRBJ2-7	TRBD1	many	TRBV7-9	TGTGCCAGCAGCTTTGACAGGGCCGAGCAGTACTTC	CASSFDRAEQYF
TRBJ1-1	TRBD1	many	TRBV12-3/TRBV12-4	TGTGCCAGTCGTCCTGTACAGGGGGCCGCTTTCTTT	CASRPVQGAAFF
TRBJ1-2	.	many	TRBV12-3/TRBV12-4	TGTGCCAGCAGTTTAGTGGGCCCTCTGGGGGGCTACACCTTC	CASSLVGPLGGYTF
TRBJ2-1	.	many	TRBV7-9	TGTGCCAGCAGCTTTGAGACAACCGGGTTCTTC	CASSFETTGFF
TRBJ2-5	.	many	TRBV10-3	TGTGCCATCAGTGCGAGACTAACCGGGGTTCAAGAGACCCAGTACTTC	CAISARLTGVQETQYF
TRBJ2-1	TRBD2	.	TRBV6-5	TGTGCCAGCAGTTACTCCAGCGGGACGGCAAGGTCCTACAATGAGCAGTTCTTC	CASSYSSGTARSYNEQFF
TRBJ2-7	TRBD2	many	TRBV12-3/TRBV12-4	TGTGCCAGCCTAAAATCCCTAGCGGGCGAGCAGTACTTC	CASLKSLAGEQYF
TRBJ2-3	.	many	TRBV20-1	TGCAGTGCTAGTTTCAGGCTAGGGGCAACAGATACGCAGTATTTT	CSASFRLGATDTQYF
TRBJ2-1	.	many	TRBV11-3	TGTGCCAGCAGTTTCTACAATGAGCAGTTCTTC	CASSFYNEQFF
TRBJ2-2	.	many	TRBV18	TGTGCCAGCTCAGCCGCAAGAACCGGGGAGCTGTTTTTT	CASSAARTGELFF
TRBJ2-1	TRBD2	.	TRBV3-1	TGTGCCAGCAGCCCCGGCCCAGCGGGAGGGAGCAATGAGCAGTTCTTC	CASSPGPAGGSNEQFF
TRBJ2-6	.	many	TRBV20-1	TGCAGTGCTAGATACAACTCTGGGGCCAACGTCCTGACTTTC	CSARYNSGANVLTF
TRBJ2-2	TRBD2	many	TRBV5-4	TGTGCCAGCAGCCCTGTAGCGGGAATGAACACCGGGGAGCTGTTTTTT	CASSPVAGMNTGELFF
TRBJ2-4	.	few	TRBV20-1	TGCAGTGCTAGATCCCGGACGGTCCTAGCCAAAAACATTCAGTACTTC	CSARSRTVLAKNIQYF
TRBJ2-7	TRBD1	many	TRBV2	TGTGCCACTCAGGGGGCCGGCACCTACGAGCAGTACTTC	CATQGAGTYEQYF